A selection of T cell receptor beta chains follows, all from one sample in a study of cytomegalovirus exposure and HLA in healthy donors. The method was immunoSEQ multiplex PCR; TCRdb's version includes in-frame clones alone and lacks a portion of them. The sample consists of under 150,000 clones, around 80% of them appearing once. The sequenced material came from PBMCs. These receptors all stem from a woman in her fifties or sixties in good health and CMV-seronegative. Each CDR3 is given without its conserved first and last residue. Fields, in order: J gene, V gene, CDR3 length, CDR3 protein.

>TRBJ2-1|TRBV5-4|10
ASSSPEEEQF
>TRBJ2-3|TRBV29-1|13
SVEPRDRGTDTQY
>TRBJ2-7|TRBV4-3|13
ASSQERERAYEQY
>TRBJ2-2|TRBV19|14
ASSIPTGGGTGELF
>TRBJ1-2|TRBV4-2|15
ASSQSGTGTVLSGYT
>TRBJ1-5|TRBV19|13
ASSIIRVSNQPQH
>TRBJ1-5|TRBV29-1|10
SVGGGNQPQN
>TRBJ2-2|TRBV7-9|15
ASSDGTQGVNTGELF
>TRBJ1-1|TRBV14|12
ASSPLTGISGAF
>TRBJ1-3|TRBV18|11
ASSPGQGNTIY
>TRBJ2-1|TRBV29-1|10
SVAMNYNEQF
>TRBJ2-3|TRBV11-2|13
ASSLDLPSTDTQY
>TRBJ1-5|TRBV6-4|13
ASSANGGEDQPQH
>TRBJ1-1|TRBV6-4|12
ASSARAAYTEAF
>TRBJ2-2|TRBV25-1|12
AISQGADTGELF
>TRBJ2-1|TRBV11-3|10
ASSPQRNEQF
>TRBJ2-5|TRBV5-1|13
ASSRDRDRGETQY
>TRBJ2-1|TRBV28|13
ASSSPSGRFHEQF
>TRBJ1-2|TRBV27|11
ASSVEAHYGYT
>TRBJ2-3|TRBV25-1|11
ASSRVGTDTQY
>TRBJ1-3|TRBV7-2|14
ASSFPEDAYGNTIY
>TRBJ1-1|TRBV19|12
AVAEAGGYTEAF
>TRBJ1-5|TRBV7-2|12
ASSPTGGNQPQH
>TRBJ2-2|TRBV2|9
ASLNTGELF
>TRBJ2-1|TRBV4-3|14
ASSQESGSSYNEQF
>TRBJ1-2|TRBV19|11
ASSAGTGWGYT
>TRBJ1-1|TRBV5-1|12
ASNPGQGNTEAF
>TRBJ2-7|TRBV7-9|10
ASSPRVSEQY
>TRBJ2-1|TRBV5-6|14
ASSSYTSGSYNEQF